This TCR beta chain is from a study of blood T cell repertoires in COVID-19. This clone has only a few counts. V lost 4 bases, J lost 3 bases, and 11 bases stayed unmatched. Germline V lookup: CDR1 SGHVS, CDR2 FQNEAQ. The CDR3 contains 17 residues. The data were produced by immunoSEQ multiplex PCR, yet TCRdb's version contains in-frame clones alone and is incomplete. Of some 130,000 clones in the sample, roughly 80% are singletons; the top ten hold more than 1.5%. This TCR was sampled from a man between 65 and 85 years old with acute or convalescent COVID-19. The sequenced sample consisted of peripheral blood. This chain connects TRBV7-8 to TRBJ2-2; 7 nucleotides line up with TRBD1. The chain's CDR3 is CASSSLSGQVYTGELFF. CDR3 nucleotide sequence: TGTGCCAGCAGCTCCCTGAGCGGACAGGTGTACACCGGGGAGCTGTTTTTT.